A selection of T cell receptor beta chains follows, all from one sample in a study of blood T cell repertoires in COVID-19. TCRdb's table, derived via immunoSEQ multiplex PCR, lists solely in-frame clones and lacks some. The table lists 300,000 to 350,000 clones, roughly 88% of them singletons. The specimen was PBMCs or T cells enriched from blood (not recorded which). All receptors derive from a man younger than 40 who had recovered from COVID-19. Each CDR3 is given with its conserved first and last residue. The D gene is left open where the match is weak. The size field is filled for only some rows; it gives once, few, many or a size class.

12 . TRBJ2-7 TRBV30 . TGTGCCTCAAAAGGGGATTCCTACGAGCAGTACTTC CASKGDSYEQYF
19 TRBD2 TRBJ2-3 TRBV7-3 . TGTGCCAGCAGCTTGGGGGACCCTGCTAGCGGGGGCCATCAACATACGCAGTATTTT CASSLGDPASGGHQHTQYF
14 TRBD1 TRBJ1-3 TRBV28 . TGTGCCAGCAGTGCTGGGACAGCTGGAAACACCATATATTTT CASSAGTAGNTIYF
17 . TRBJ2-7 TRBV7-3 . TGTGCCAGCAGCCCCTCCGGCGGCCCCCCCTTCCTCTACGAGCAGTACTTC CASSPSGGPPFLYEQYF
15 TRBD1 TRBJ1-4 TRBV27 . TGTGCCAGCAGTTTGCAGGGGGCAGTTATAGGAAAACTGTTTTTT CASSLQGAVIGKLFF
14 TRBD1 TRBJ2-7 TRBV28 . TGTGCCAGCAGTCTGGGACAGGGACCCTACGAGCAGTACTTC CASSLGQGPYEQYF
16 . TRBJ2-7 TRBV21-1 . . CASSWGAGTEVYEQYF
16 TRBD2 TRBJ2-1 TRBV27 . TGTGCCAGCAGTTCCTGGACTAGCGGGGGTGACAATGAGCAGTTCTTC CASSSWTSGGDNEQFF
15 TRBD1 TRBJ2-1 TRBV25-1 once TGTGCCAGCAGTACCCCGGGACAGGGTAACAATGAGCAGTTCTTC CASSTPGQGNNEQFF
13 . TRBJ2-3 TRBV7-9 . TGTGCCATTTCTGCCGGGGAAGTAGGTACGCAGTATTTT CAISAGEVGTQYF
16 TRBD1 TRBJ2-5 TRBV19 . TGTGCCAGTAGTATAGGCGTCGACAGGGGTGGTGAGACCCAGTACTTC CASSIGVDRGGETQYF
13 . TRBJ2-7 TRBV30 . TGTGCCTGGAGGGACAGTATCTCCTACGAGCAGTACTTC CAWRDSISYEQYF
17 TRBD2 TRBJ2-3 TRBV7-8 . TGTGCCAGCAGCTTAGGTCTAGCGGGGGGGCGGGTAGATACGCAGTATTTT CASSLGLAGGRVDTQYF
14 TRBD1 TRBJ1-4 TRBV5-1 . TGCGCCAGCAGCGGACAGGGATACAATGAAAAACTGTTTTTT CASSGQGYNEKLFF
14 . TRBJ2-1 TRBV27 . TGTGCCAGCAGTGTACGGGACACAAACAATGAGCAGTTCTTC CASSVRDTNNEQFF
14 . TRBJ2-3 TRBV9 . TGTGCCAGCAGCGTAGATTATGGGCCGGATACGCAGTATTTT CASSVDYGPDTQYF
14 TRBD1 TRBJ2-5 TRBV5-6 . TGTGCCAGCAGCCCCGGACAGGCCCAAGAGACCCAGTACTTC CASSPGQAQETQYF
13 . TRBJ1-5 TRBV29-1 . TGCAGCGTTGGGCAGGGGATGGGACAGCCCCAGCATTTT CSVGQGMGQPQHF
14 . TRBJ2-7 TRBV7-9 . TGTGCCAGCAGCTTACGTCCAGGGGAGTACGAGCAGTACTTC CASSLRPGEYEQYF
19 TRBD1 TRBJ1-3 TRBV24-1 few TGTGCCACCACCCCCCGGGACAGGGTCCTGGGCGTCTCTGGAAACACCATATATTTT CATTPRDRVLGVSGNTIYF
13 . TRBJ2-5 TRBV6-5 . TGTGCCAGCAGGGGGACAATACAAGAGACCCAGTACTTC CASRGTIQETQYF
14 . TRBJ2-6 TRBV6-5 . TGTGCCAGCACGGAAGGGGTCGGGGCCAACGTCCTGACTTTC CASTEGVGANVLTF
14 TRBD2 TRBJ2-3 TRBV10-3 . TGTGCCATCAAGGCGGGGGGGCTGTTAGATACGCAGTATTTT CAIKAGGLLDTQYF
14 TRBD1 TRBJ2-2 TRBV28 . TGTGCCAGCCACGGGACAGGGGGCCCCGGGGAGCTGTTTTTT CASHGTGGPGELFF
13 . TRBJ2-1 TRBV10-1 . TGCGCCAGCAGCGCAATAGAGGCGAGTGAGCAGTTCTTC CASSAIEASEQFF
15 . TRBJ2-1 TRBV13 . TGTGCCAGCAGCTTAGGGACTCGACCGCCAAGGGAGCAGTTCTTC CASSLGTRPPREQFF
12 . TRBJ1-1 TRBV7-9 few TGTGCCAGCAGCTTAGGCGAGACTGAAGCTTTCTTT CASSLGETEAFF
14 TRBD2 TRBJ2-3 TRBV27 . TGTGCCAGCAGTCCATGGACTAGCGCAGATACGCAGTATTTT CASSPWTSADTQYF
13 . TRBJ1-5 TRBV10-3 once TGTGCCGTCCGGCAGGGCCTCAATCAGCCCCAGCATTTT CAVRQGLNQPQHF
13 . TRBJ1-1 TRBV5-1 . TGCGCCAGCAGCGGGGGCTTGAACACTGAAGCTTTCTTT CASSGGLNTEAFF
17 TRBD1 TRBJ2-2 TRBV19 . TGTGCCAGTAGTCTAAGGACAGGGCCTGGCGGGGCCGGGGAGCTGTTTTTT CASSLRTGPGGAGELFF
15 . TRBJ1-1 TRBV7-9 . TGTGCCAGCAGCTTAGGGACGGGGATTAGGACTGAAGCTTTCTTT CASSLGTGIRTEAFF
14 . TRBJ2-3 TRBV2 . TGTGCCAGCAGTGGGGACTCCCGCACAGATACGCAGTATTTT CASSGDSRTDTQYF
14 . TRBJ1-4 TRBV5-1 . TGCGCCAGCAGCTTGGCCAAGGGAGGGGAAAAACTGTTTTTT CASSLAKGGEKLFF
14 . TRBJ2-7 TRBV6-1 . TGTGCCAGCAGTGAATTAGGCGGTACCGCCGCGCAGTACTTC CASSELGGTAAQYF
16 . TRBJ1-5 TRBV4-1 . TGCGCCAGCAGCCAAGAAGCTCGCAGGGTTAATCAGCCCCAGCATTTT CASSQEARRVNQPQHF
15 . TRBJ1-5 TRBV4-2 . TGTGCCAGCAGCCACTTCACAGGGAACCATCAGCCCCAGCATTTT CASSHFTGNHQPQHF
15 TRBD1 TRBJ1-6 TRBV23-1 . TGCGCCAGCAGTCAATCTAAGGACAGGGGTTCACCCCTCCACTTT CASSQSKDRGSPLHF
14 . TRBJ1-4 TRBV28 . TGTGCCAGCAGTTTGCAGGGGCTAGGTGAAAAACTGTTTTTT CASSLQGLGEKLFF
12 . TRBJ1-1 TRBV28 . TGTGCCAGCAGTTTGGCAGGCACTGAAGCTTTCTTT CASSLAGTEAFF
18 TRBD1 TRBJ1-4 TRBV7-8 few TGTGCCAGCAGCTTAGTAGGACAGGGGGTGACAACTAATGAAAAACTGTTTTTT CASSLVGQGVTTNEKLFF
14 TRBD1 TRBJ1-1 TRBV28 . TGTGCCAGCAGCCTACCGGGACAGGGGGCGAGAGCTTTCTTT CASSLPGQGARAFF
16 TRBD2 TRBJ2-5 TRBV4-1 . TGCGCCAGCAGCCTTAGACTAGCGGGGGGTCTGGAGACCCAGTACTTC CASSLRLAGGLETQYF
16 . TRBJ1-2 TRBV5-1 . TGCGCCAGCAGCTTGGATCCGGGACAATCGGACTATGGCTACACCTTC CASSLDPGQSDYGYTF